These 30 T cell receptor beta chains originate from one sample sequenced in a study of CD8 T cells in ankylosing spondylitis. Study results and limitations: It appeared that ankylosing spondylitis blood was characterized by a TCR beta motif of seven or eight highly homologous variants.

What these receptors recognize is not known. TCRdb redid the calling of the 5' RACE reads with MiXCR, one entry per CDR3 protein. The sample has over 700,000 distinct CDR3 sequences, around 20% seen once. Material: blood, either unsorted or a sorted T cell fraction (not recorded which). These receptors were taken from a male donor with ankylosing spondylitis.

This clonotype was seen only a few times. The chain uses TRBV6-1 and TRBJ2-1, with D uncertain. The germline V and J ends were trimmed by 2 bases and 7 bases, with 9 bases remaining between them. CDR1 is MNHNS, CDR2 SASEGT, per germline. This CDR3 is 13 amino acids long. The CDR3 is CASSEFLGNEQFF. In nucleotides, the CDR3 is TGTGCCAGCAGTGAATTCTTGGGAAATGAGCAGTTCTTC.

The rearrangement joins TRBV20-1 to TRBJ2-4; perhaps TRBD1 as D (5 bases). This CDR3 spans 16 amino acids. V shed 1 base and J shed 12 bases, with 25 bases lying between them. Germline CDR1 is DFQATT and CDR2 is SNEGSKA (reference sequence). CDR3 loop: CSARVTDSYVPGNQYF. As DNA, the CDR3 is TGCAGTGCTAGAGTGACAGACAGTTACGTCCCCGGAAATCAGTACTTC.

The chain couples TRBV11-2 to TRBJ2-1; 7 positions agree with TRBD2. Germline V gene sequence: CDR1 SGHAT, CDR2 FQNNGV. V lost 3 bases and J lost 4; bases outside the gene matches: 6. This CDR3 has 15 residues. Here the CDR3 reads CASSFTGGKYNEQFF. The CDR3 coding sequence is TGTGCCAGCAGCTTTACCGGGGGGAAGTACAATGAGCAGTTCTTC.

This clonotype showed up just a few times. V gene TRBV4-2 combines with J gene TRBJ2-7; 8 bases agree with TRBD2. After removal of 4 bases from V and 3 bases from J, the junction contained 11 bases not matched to a gene. This CDR3 region has 16 residues. Germline loops: CDR1 LGHNA, CDR2 YNFKEQ. CDR3 in amino acids: CASSPLGSGSFYEQYF. The CDR3 coding sequence is TGTGCCAGCAGCCCTCTCGGGAGCGGGAGCTTCTACGAGCAGTACTTC.

This clonotype was seen only a few times. The chain recombines TRBV10-3 with TRBJ2-1; D is ambiguous. V lost 0 bases and J 9 bases, leaving 3 bases between the germline ends. The length of the CDR3 is 11 residues. The germline V gene has CDR1 ENHRY and CDR2 SYGVKD. The CDR3 nucleotides are TGTGCCATCAGTGAGTCCCGTGAGCAGTTCTTC. It encodes CAISESREQFF.

The genes are TRBV10-3 and TRBJ2-3; perhaps TRBD2 as D (6 bases). CDR3 length: 17 amino acids. CDR1 is ENHRY, CDR2 SYGVKD, per germline. V lost 5 bases and J 3 bases, leaving 21 bases between the germline ends. The CDR3 loop reads CAISPDGPGAGTDTQYF. CDR3 coding DNA: TGTGCCATCAGTCCCGACGGCCCCGGGGCGGGGACAGATACGCAGTATTTT.

This clonotype was seen a few times. The chain links TRBV6-5 to TRBJ2-3, with 9 bases aligning to TRBD2. Germline V gene lookup returns CDR1 MNHEY and CDR2 SVGAGI. V shed 3 bases, J shed 8 bases, and the junction held 12 bases outside the gene matches. This CDR3 has 16 residues. CDR3 sequence reads: CASSYRELAGPGTQYF. As DNA, the CDR3 is TGTGCCAGCAGTTATCGTGAGCTAGCGGGGCCGGGTACGCAGTATTTT.

The sample holds a few counts of this clonotype. Mismatch with germline at one junction end may stem from a read error. J is TRBJ2-4 and V is TRBV28; D is perhaps TRBD1 (5 bases). CDR3 size: 15 residues. Germline assignment: CDR1 MDHEN and CDR2 SYDVKM. The CDR3 region has the DNA TGTGCCACCAGTTCGCAGGGATTGGGCAAAAACATTCAGTACTTC. As protein: CATSSQGLGKNIQYF.

This clonotype was seen a single time. Being one base from a much bigger clone, this may be a read error. In this CDR3 the conserved last residue, phenylalanine or tryptophan, is missing, so a read error is likely. The chain employs TRBV2 and TRBJ1-6; D unresolved. There are 14 residues in the CDR3. Germline loops: CDR1 SNHLY, CDR2 FYNNEI. Between the trimmed V and J ends, which lost 2 bases and 9 bases, there was a span of 11 bases. The CDR3 bases are TGTGCCAGCAGTGAAAACCAAGGCCGTTCACCCCTCCACCTT. Its translation is CASSENQGRSPLHL.

V usage is TRBV7-9 and J usage is TRBJ1-1, with 10 nucleotides matching TRBD1. Trimming removed 5 bases from V and 1 base from J; junction bases left unmatched: 10. The CDR3 spans 17 residues. Per the germline V gene, CDR1 is SEHNR and CDR2 is FQNEAQ (reference sequence). CDR3 in amino acids: CASSPIAGTGENTEAFF. The CDR3, as DNA: TGTGCCAGCAGCCCCATCGCCGGGACAGGGGAGAACACTGAAGCTTTCTTT.

There are a few counts of this clonotype. This chain joins TRBV28 and TRBJ1-6; unclear D gene. CDR1 is MDHEN, CDR2 SYDVKM, per germline. This CDR3 has 20 residues. V lost 4 bases and J 1 base, leaving 23 bases between the germline ends. The CDR3 sequence: CASSSFPGSIRESYNSPLHF. CDR3 bases: TGTGCCAGCAGTTCATTTCCGGGATCGATAAGGGAGTCCTATAATTCACCCCTCCACTTT.

This clonotype appeared a few times. This chain joins TRBV29-1 and TRBJ2-2; TRBD1 might be the D (5 bases). This CDR3 has 15 residues. Trimming took 2 bases from V and 1 from J, leaving 11 bases between them. CDR1 and CDR2 (germline): SQVTM, ANQGSEA. In nucleotides, the CDR3 is TGCAGCGTTGAAAAGTTGGGGCGGAACACCGGGGAGCTGTTTTTT. Amino acids: CSVEKLGRNTGELFF.

The V and J genes are TRBV6-1 and TRBJ2-7, with TRBD2 identical over 7 bases. The CDR3 contains 16 residues. Germline V gene data show CDR1 as MNHNS and CDR2 as SASEGT. Trimming took 5 bases from V and 0 from J; bases not matched to a gene: 10. This CDR3 reads CASSKLAGPSSYEQYF. In DNA form, the CDR3 reads TGTGCCAGCAGTAAATTAGCGGGCCCTAGCTCCTACGAGCAGTACTTC.

This clonotype was recorded many times. V and J are TRBV5-1 and TRBJ1-5; no definite D call. In germline, CDR1 is SGHRS, CDR2 YFSETQ. The CDR3 has 15 amino acids. V dropped 1 base and J dropped 1 base, with 9 bases sitting between them. DNA of the CDR3: TGCGCCAGCAGCTTGAACCCGGGAAGCAATCAGCCCCAGCATTTT. Its protein product is CASSLNPGSNQPQHF.

The CDR3, as DNA: TGTGCCATCAGTGAGGGAGGGGGCACTGAAGCTTTCTTT. This gives the protein CAISEGGGTEAFF. The genes are TRBV10-3 and TRBJ1-1, with D possibly matching TRBD1 (6 bases). Between the trimmed V and J ends, which lost 2 bases and 4 bases, there was a span of 8 bases. In germline, CDR1 is ENHRY, CDR2 SYGVKD. The CDR3 loop spans 13 amino acids.

This clonotype was seen a few times. The V call is TRBV24-1, the J call TRBJ2-3, with D uncertain. CDR1 is KGHDR and CDR2 is SFDVKD in the germline V gene. The length of the CDR3 is 12 residues. The germline V and J ends were trimmed by 3 bases and 5 bases, with 5 bases remaining between them. The CDR3 coding sequence is TGTGCCACCAGTGATGAGATAGATACGCAGTATTTT. It translates to CATSDEIDTQYF.

This clonotype was counted only a few times. The gene calls are TRBV28 and TRBJ2-7; D is perhaps TRBD1 or TRBD2 (5 bases each). The CDR3 covers 15 residues. Germline-derived CDR1 and CDR2 are MDHEN and SYDVKM. Trimming cost V 7 bases and J 1 base, with 17 bases left between them. The DNA for the CDR3 is TGTGCCAGCAACGACATCCGGGGCAGTTCCTACGAGCAGTACTTC. It specifies CASNDIRGSSYEQYF.

The rearrangement uses TRBV6-5 and TRBJ2-3; D might be TRBD2 (6 bases). The CDR3 covers 16 residues. Germline V gene sequence: CDR1 MNHEY, CDR2 SVGAGI. Trimming took off 0 bases at V and 2 bases at J, with 12 bases between the two ends. CDR3 sequence: CASSYSWDSATDTQYF. DNA of the CDR3: TGTGCCAGCAGTTACTCCTGGGACTCCGCCACAGATACGCAGTATTTT.

Note on this clonotype: The junction departs from the called germline gene at one end, perhaps through a read error. CDR3: CTSSGQMGDIQYF. DNA of the CDR3: TGCACCAGCAGCGGACAGATGGGGGACATTCAGTACTTC. The V gene is TRBV5-1, the J gene TRBJ2-4; D is perhaps TRBD1 (6 bases). Germline CDR1 is SGHRS and CDR2 is YFSETQ. The CDR3 is made up of 13 amino acids.

CDR3 in DNA: TGTGGGGTAGCGGGAGGGTACAATGAGCAGTTCTTC. This codes for CGVAGGYNEQFF. The chain links TRBV28 to TRBJ2-1; TRBD2 agrees at 11 bases. This CDR3 has 12 residues. Per the germline V gene, CDR1 is MDHEN and CDR2 is SYDVKM.

The chain uses TRBV4-1 and TRBJ2-7; TRBD2 matches 13 bases. Germline CDR1 MGHRA, CDR2 YSYEKL. J gave up 4 bases and V 3 bases, and 9 bases lay outside the gene matches. CDR3 length: 17 amino acids. CDR3 protein: CASSQGVGTSGKYEQYF. The CDR3 DNA follows: TGCGCCAGCAGCCAGGGCGTAGGGACTAGCGGGAAATACGAGCAGTACTTC.

This clonotype was seen at least ten times. The chain is built from TRBV29-1 and TRBJ2-4; D call uncertain. The CDR3 is 13 amino acids. Germline loops: CDR1 SQVTM, CDR2 ANQGSEA. V lost 6 bases and J 0 bases, leaving 9 bases between the germline ends. Here the CDR3 reads CSVISLAKNIQYF. The CDR3 nucleotides are TGCAGCGTGATATCCTTAGCCAAAAACATTCAGTACTTC.

This chain links TRBV29-1 with TRBJ2-5, with 8 bases lining up with TRBD2. The germline CDR1 and CDR2 sequences are SQVTM and ANQGSEA. Trimming took 1 base from V and 5 from J; bases not matched to a gene: 0. The length of the CDR3 is 12 residues. The CDR3 DNA sequence: TGCAGCGTTGAAGGGACTAGCGAGACCCAGTACTTC. Its protein product is CSVEGTSETQYF.

The chain links TRBV29-1 to TRBJ2-7, with D possibly TRBD1 on 6 matching bases. Between the trimmed V and J ends, which lost 5 bases and 3 bases, there was a span of 17 bases. Germline values: CDR1 SQVTM, CDR2 ANQGSEA. The CDR3 has 14 amino acids. CDR3 in amino acids: CSVTGTTGGYEQYF. In DNA, the CDR3 is TGCAGCGTTACAGGGACCACCGGTGGCTACGAGCAGTACTTC.

There are a few counts of this clonotype. V is TRBV5-5 and J is TRBJ1-4, with a weak D call TRBD1 (6 bases). CDR3 size: 14 residues. Germline loops: CDR1 SGHKS, CDR2 YYEKEE (reference sequence). V shed 4 bases and J shed 8 bases, with 15 bases lying between them. CDR3 sequence reads: CASSPPSGVEKLFF. The CDR3 DNA reads TGTGCCAGCAGCCCACCGTCAGGGGTCGAAAAACTGTTTTTT. Full variable domain (outside the CDR3, taken from reference TRBV5-5 and TRBJ1-4): DAGVTQSPTHLIKTRGQQVTLRCSPISGHKSVSWYQQVLGQGPQFIFQYYEKEERGRGNFPDRFSARQFPNYSSELNVNALLLGDSALYLCASSPPSGVEKLFFGSGTQLSVL.

The chain has TRBV18 and TRBJ1-4; D gene ambiguous. CDR3 length: 13 residues. Germline V gene data show CDR1 as KGHSH and CDR2 as LQKENI. The ends were cut back, 6 bases at V and 5 bases at J, with 10 bases in the middle. For the CDR3, the DNA is TGTGCCAGCTCTCGGAGGGCCAATGAAAAACTGTTTTTT. As protein: CASSRRANEKLFF.

This chain links TRBV5-1 with TRBJ1-4; 9 bases agree with TRBD1. This CDR3 has 15 residues. With 0 bases clipped from V and 7 bases from J, the junction kept 4 bases outside the gene matches. From germline, CDR1 is SGHRS and CDR2 YFSETQ. The CDR3 protein is CASSLDGQGSEKLFF. The CDR3 DNA reads as TGCGCCAGCAGCTTGGACGGACAGGGGTCTGAAAAACTGTTTTTT.

This clonotype was counted between two and nine times. The rearrangement links TRBV7-2 to TRBJ1-1, with D hard to call. Germline assignment: CDR1 SGHTA and CDR2 FQGNSA. The CDR3 is 13 residues long. V was trimmed by 5 bases and J by 5 bases, leaving 12 bases between them. DNA for the CDR3: TGTGCCAGCAGCCTGGGGTGGGTGACTGAAGCTTTCTTT. Protein product: CASSLGWVTEAFF.

This clonotype was seen a few times. This sequence joins TRBV12-3 or TRBV12-4 and TRBJ1-1; no firm D call. There are 15 residues in the CDR3. Trimming removed 2 bases from V and 1 base from J, with 11 bases in between. As DNA, the CDR3 is TGTGCCAGCAGTTTAATGGCGGGTACGAACACTGAAGCTTTCTTT. This codes for CASSLMAGTNTEAFF.

The CDR3 DNA reads TGTGCCAGCAGCCGACCGCAGGGGGCTAGCGGGAGGCATGAGCAGTTCTTC. It translates to CASSRPQGASGRHEQFF. The chain links TRBV7-9 to TRBJ2-1; 11 positions match TRBD2. V shed 5 bases and J 8 bases; nucleotides not matched to a gene: 14. The CDR3 has 17 amino acids. The V gene's germline CDR1 is SEHNR and CDR2 FQNEAQ (reference sequence).